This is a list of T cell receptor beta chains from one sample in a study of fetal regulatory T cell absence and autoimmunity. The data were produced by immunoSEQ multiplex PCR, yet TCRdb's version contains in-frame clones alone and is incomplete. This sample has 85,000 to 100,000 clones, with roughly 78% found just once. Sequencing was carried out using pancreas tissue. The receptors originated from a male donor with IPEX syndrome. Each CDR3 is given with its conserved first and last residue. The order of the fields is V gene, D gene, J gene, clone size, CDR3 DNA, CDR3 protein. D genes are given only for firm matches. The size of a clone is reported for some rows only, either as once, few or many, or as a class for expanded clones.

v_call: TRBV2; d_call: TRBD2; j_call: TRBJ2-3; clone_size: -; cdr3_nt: TGTGCTCGCGCGGGGGAATCTAGCACAGATACGCAGTATTTT; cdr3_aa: CARAGESSTDTQYF
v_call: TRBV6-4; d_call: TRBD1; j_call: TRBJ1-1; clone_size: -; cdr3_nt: TGTGCCAGTGGGCGGACAGGGGGGACTGAAGCTTTCTTT; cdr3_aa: CASGRTGGTEAFF
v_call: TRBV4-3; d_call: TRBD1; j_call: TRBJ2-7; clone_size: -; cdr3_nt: TGCGCCAGCAGCCAAGTGGGGACAGGCCCTCACTACGAGCAGTACTTC; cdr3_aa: CASSQVGTGPHYEQYF
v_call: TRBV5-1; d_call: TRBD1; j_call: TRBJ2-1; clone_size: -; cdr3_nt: TGCGCCAGCAGCTGGGGACAGGGGATAACCAATGAGCAGTTCTTC; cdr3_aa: CASSWGQGITNEQFF
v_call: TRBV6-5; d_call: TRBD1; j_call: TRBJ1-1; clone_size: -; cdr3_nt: TGTGCCAGCAGTTACGCGGGACAGTTGAACACTGAAGCTTTCTTT; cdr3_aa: CASSYAGQLNTEAFF
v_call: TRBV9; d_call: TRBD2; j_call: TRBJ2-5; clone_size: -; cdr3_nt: TGTGCCAGCAGCGTAGCCGGGGGGGAAGAGACCCAGTACTTC; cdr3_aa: CASSVAGGEETQYF
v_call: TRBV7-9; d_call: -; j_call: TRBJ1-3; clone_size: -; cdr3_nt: TGTGCCAGCAGCTTAGACAGGTCTGGAAACACCATATATTTT; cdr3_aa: CASSLDRSGNTIYF
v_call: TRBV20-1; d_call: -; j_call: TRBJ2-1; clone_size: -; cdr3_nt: TGCAGTGCTTTCAGCAACAATGAGCAGTTCTTC; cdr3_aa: CSAFSNNEQFF
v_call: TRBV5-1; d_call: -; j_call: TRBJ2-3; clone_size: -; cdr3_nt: TGCGCCAGCAGCTTGAAAGTTAGCGCTAGCACAGATACGCAGTATTTT; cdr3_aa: CASSLKVSASTDTQYF
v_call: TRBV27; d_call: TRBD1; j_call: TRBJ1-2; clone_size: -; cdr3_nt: TGTGCCAGCAGTCCAGACAGGGGGCGTCCCATTTGGGGCTACACCTTC; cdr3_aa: CASSPDRGRPIWGYTF
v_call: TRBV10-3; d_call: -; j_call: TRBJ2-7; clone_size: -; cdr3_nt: TGTGCCATCAGTGAAGCGGGTCAGTACGAGCAGTACTTC; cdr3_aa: CAISEAGQYEQYF
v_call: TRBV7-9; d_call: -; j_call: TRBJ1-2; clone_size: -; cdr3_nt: TGTGCCAGCAGCTCCTCAGGGGATTACTATGGCTACACCTTC; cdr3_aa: CASSSSGDYYGYTF
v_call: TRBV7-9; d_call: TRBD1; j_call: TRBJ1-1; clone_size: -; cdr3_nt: TGTGCCAGCGCGACAGGGGTGACTGAAGCTTTCTTT; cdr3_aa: CASATGVTEAFF
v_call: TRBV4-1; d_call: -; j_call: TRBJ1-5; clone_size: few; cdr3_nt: TGCGCCAGCAGCCAGGGACCGAGCAATCAGCCCCAGCATTTT; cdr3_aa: CASSQGPSNQPQHF
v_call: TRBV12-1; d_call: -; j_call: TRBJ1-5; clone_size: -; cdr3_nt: TGTGCCAGCAAAGGGGGGCTGGCCGATGGCAATCAGCCCCAGCATTTT; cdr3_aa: CASKGGLADGNQPQHF
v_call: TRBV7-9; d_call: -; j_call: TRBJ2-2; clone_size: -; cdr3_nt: TGTGCCAGCAGCTCCTCGGGAGTTAACACCGGGGAGCTGTTTTTT; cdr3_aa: CASSSSGVNTGELFF
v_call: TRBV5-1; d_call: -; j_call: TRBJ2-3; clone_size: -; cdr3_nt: TGCGCCAGCAGCTTGGTGTCTAGCCTTCACCTTAGCACAGATACGCAGTATTTT; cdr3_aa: CASSLVSSLHLSTDTQYF
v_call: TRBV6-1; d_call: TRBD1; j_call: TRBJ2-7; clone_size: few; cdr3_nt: TGTGCCAGCAGTGAGGACAGGGGGCGCTACGAGCAGTACTTC; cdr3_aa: CASSEDRGRYEQYF
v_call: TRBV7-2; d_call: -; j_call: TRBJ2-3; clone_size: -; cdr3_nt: TGTGCCAGCAGCTTAGGGGAGAGTCGAGATACGCAGTATTTT; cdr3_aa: CASSLGESRDTQYF
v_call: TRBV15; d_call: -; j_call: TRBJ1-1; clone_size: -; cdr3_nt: TGTGCCACCAGCAGAGGGGGGAGGGGAGCTTTCTTT; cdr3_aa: CATSRGGRGAFF
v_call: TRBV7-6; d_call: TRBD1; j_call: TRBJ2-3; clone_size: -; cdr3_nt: TGTGCCAGCAGCTTAGGGACAGGGGCAGATACGCAGTATTTT; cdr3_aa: CASSLGTGADTQYF
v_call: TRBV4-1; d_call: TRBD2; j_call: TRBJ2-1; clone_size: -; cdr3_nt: TGCGCCAGCAGCCTAGCGGGAGGGCATTTAAATGAGCAGTTCTTC; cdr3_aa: CASSLAGGHLNEQFF
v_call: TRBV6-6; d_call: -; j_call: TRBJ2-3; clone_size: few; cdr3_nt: TGTGCCAGCAGTTACTACCTGGGGGCCCGCACAGATACGCAGTATTTT; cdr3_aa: CASSYYLGARTDTQYF
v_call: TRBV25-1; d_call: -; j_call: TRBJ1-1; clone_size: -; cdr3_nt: TGTGCCAGCAGTCGGGGGGGCATCAACACTGAAGCTTTCTTT; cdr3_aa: CASSRGGINTEAFF
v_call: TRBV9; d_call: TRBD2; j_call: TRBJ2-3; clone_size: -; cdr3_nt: TGTGCCAGCAGCGTAGACGGGGGGACAGATACGCAGTATTTT; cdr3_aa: CASSVDGGTDTQYF
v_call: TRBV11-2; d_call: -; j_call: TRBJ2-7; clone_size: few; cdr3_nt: TGTGCCAGCAGCTTAGTTCCGTTATCGTACGAGCAGTACTTC; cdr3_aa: CASSLVPLSYEQYF
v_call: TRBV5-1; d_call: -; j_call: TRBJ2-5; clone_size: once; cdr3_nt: TGCGCCAGCAGCTCGAGATTTTGGGACACACAAGAGACCCAGTACTTC; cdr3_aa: CASSSRFWDTQETQYF
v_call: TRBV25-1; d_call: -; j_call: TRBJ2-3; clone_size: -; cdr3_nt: TGTGCCAGCAGTGAATACACAGATACGCAGTATTTT; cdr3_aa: CASSEYTDTQYF
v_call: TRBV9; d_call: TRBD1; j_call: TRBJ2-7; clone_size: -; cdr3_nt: TGTGCCAGCAGCGTAGCTAAGGGGGGACAGGGTAATTCCTACGAGCAGTACTTC; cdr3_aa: CASSVAKGGQGNSYEQYF
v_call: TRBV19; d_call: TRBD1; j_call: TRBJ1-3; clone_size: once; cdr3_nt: TGTGCCAGTAGTAGGGGACAGGGAAGGACTGGAAACACCATATATTTT; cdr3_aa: CASSRGQGRTGNTIYF
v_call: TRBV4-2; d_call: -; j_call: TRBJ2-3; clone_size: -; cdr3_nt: TGTGCCAGCAGCCAAGGGATAACAGGGACCACAGATACGCAGTATTTT; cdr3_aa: CASSQGITGTTDTQYF
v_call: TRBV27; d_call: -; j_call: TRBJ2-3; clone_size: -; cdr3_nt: TGTGCCAGCAGTTTACTAGGGGTCGGGGGAGATACGCAGTATTTT; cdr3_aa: CASSLLGVGGDTQYF
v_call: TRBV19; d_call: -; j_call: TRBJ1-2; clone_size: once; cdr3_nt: TGTGCCAGTAGTATGACCCAGGGTGGAAGCTACACCTTC; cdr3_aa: CASSMTQGGSYTF
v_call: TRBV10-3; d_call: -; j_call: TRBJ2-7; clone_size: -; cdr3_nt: TGTGCCATCAGTCAGTCGACAAATAGGGAAACCTACGAGCAGTACTTC; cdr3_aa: CAISQSTNRETYEQYF
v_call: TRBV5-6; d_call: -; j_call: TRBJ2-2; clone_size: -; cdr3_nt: TGTGCCAGCTCCCGAGCCTTGCTCCGGGGGACGAACACCGGGGAGCTGTTTTTT; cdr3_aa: CASSRALLRGTNTGELFF
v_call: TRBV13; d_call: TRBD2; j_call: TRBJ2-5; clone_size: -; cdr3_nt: TGTGCCAGCAGCTTGGGTCCGGGACTAGCGGGGTCGGAGACCCAGTACTTC; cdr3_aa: CASSLGPGLAGSETQYF
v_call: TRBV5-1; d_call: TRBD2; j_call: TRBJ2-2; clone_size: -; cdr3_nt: TGCGCCAGCAGCTTCACTAGCGGGAGCACCGGGGAGCTGTTTTTT; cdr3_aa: CASSFTSGSTGELFF
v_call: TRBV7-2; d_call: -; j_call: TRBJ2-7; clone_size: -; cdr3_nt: TGTGCCAGCAGCGGTCAAAACTCCTACGAGCAGTACTTC; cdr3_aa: CASSGQNSYEQYF
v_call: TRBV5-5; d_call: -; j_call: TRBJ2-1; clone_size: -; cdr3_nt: TGTGCCAGCAGCTTGGAGCTTAGCGTTTTAGTAACTGAGCAGTTCTTC; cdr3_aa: CASSLELSVLVTEQFF
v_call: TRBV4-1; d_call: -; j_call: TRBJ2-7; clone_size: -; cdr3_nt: TGCGCCAGCAGCCAAGAAAGCGGGTGGGTCATATACGAGCAGTACTTC; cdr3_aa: CASSQESGWVIYEQYF
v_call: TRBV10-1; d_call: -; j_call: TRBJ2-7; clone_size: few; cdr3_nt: TGCGCCAAAGGTGGTGACCTTTCCTACGAGCAGTACTTC; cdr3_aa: CAKGGDLSYEQYF
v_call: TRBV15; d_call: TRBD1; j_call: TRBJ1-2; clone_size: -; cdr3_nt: TGTGCCACCAGCAGAGGGAGGGGGCTGAGCTATGGCTACACCTTC; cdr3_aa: CATSRGRGLSYGYTF
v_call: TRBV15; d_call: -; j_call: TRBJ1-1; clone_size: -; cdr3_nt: TGTGCCACCAGCAGAGATGCACATATGAACACTGAAGCTTTCTTT; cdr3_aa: CATSRDAHMNTEAFF
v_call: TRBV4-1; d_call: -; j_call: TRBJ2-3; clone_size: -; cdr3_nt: TGCGCCAGCAGCCAAGATTATACAGATACGCAGTATTTT; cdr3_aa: CASSQDYTDTQYF
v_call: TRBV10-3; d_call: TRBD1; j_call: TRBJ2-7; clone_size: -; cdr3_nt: TGTGCCATCAGTGACATGGGACAGGGAGGGGGGTACGAGCAGTACTTC; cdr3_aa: CAISDMGQGGGYEQYF
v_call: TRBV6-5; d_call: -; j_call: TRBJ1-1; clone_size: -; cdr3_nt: TGTGCCAGCAGTTTGGGACAGAACACTGAAGCTTTCTTT; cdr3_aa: CASSLGQNTEAFF
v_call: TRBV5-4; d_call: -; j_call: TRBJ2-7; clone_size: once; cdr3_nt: TGTGCCAGCAGCAAGGGGGGCTACGAGCAGTACTTC; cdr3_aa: CASSKGGYEQYF
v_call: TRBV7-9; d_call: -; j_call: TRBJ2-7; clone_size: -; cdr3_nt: TGTGCCAGCAGCTTAGGGAATTTCTACGAGCAGTACTTC; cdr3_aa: CASSLGNFYEQYF
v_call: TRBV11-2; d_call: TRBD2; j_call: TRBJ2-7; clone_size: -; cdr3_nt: TGTGCCAGCAGCTTATCCCGGGGACTAGCGGGAGGGTACGAGCAGTACTTC; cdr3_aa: CASSLSRGLAGGYEQYF
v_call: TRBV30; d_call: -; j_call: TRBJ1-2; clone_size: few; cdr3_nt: TGTGCCTGGAGCGCAAACTATGGCTACACCTTC; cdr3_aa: CAWSANYGYTF
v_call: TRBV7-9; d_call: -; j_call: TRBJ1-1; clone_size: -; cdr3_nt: TGTGCCAGCAGCTTAGGGCAGGGGTTGAACACTGAAGCTTTCTTT; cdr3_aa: CASSLGQGLNTEAFF